The 16 T cell receptor beta chains below all came from one sample that was sequenced in a study of beta chain features in type 1 diabetes. Expressed TCRB transcripts were sequenced because the entire RNA isolate underwent reverse transcription. TCRdb's table, derived via immunoSEQ multiplex PCR, lists solely in-frame clones and lacks some. The sample carries under 90,000 clones, around a third recorded once. The sequenced sample consisted of stem cell memory CD4+ T cells from blood. These receptors came from a young woman in good health.

The V gene is TRBV7-9, the J gene TRBJ2-6, with D perhaps TRBD2 (6 bases). The CDR3 length is 16 residues. Trimming took 3 bases from V and 2 from J, leaving 11 bases between them. Per germline, CDR1 SEHNR and CDR2 FQNEAQ (reference sequence). CDR3 loop: CASSLIGEAGANVLTF. The DNA for the CDR3 is TGTGCCAGCAGCTTGATCGGGGAGGCTGGGGCCAACGTCCTGACTTTC.

This chain connects TRBV5-1 to TRBJ2-1, with 7 bases that match TRBD1. The CDR3 is made up of 15 amino acids. Trimming at V came to 3 bases and at J to 5 bases, leaving 8 bases not matched to a gene. Germline V gives CDR1 SGHRS, CDR2 YFSETQ. CDR3 sequence (DNA): TGCGCCAGCAGCTGGACCCGGACAGGCGACAATGAGCAGTTCTTC. Protein: CASSWTRTGDNEQFF.

This chain links TRBV6-4 with TRBJ2-3; TRBD2 matches at 10 bases. V lost 3 bases to trimming and J lost 5 bases; unmatched junction nucleotides: 5. From germline, CDR1 is MRHNA and CDR2 SNTAGT. The CDR3 contains 15 residues. The CDR3 region has the DNA TGTGCCAGCAGTGAAAGCGGGGGGGCGTTAGATACGCAGTATTTT. Its protein is CASSESGGALDTQYF.

The rearrangement links TRBV6-5 to TRBJ1-1; 7 bases map to TRBD1. The CDR3 extends over 15 amino acids. Germline V gives CDR1 MNHEY, CDR2 SVGAGI. The junction had 13 bases not matched to a gene; V was cut back by 2 bases and J by 10 bases. The DNA of the CDR3 is TGTGCCAGCAGTTACGGGACAGCAGTTGCACGGTCAGCTTTCTTT. This gives the protein CASSYGTAVARSAFF.

The V call is TRBV6-5, the J call TRBJ2-3; D is unclear. The CDR3 covers 14 residues. Germline values: CDR1 MNHEY, CDR2 SVGAGI. Trimming stripped 3 bases from V and 2 bases from J, with 9 bases between. The CDR3 spells CASSYSFSTDTQYF. DNA for the CDR3: TGTGCCAGCAGTTATAGTTTCTCCACAGATACGCAGTATTTT.

J is TRBJ2-7 and V is TRBV29-1, with 8 positions matching TRBD1. From germline, CDR1 is SQVTM and CDR2 ANQGSEA. The V segment lost 7 bases and the J segment 4 bases; nucleotides outside the gene matches: 3. CDR3 length equals 11 residues. The CDR3 bases are TGCAGCGCCGACAGGGGTTACGAGCAGTACTTC. Its protein product is CSADRGYEQYF.

This sequence joins TRBV5-4 and TRBJ1-5, with no clear D. The CDR3 is 14 amino acids. V lost 4 bases to trimming and J lost 1 base, with 9 bases between them. Germline V CDR1 and CDR2: SGHNT, YYREEE (reference sequence). In DNA form, the CDR3 reads TGTGCCAGCAGCCGGTGGGAGAGCAATCAGCCCCAGCATTTT. Translation: CASSRWESNQPQHF.

This chain uses TRBV5-6 with TRBJ2-7, with D possibly being TRBD1 (5 bases). Trimming took 0 bases from V and 2 from J, leaving 6 bases between them. CDR3 size: 13 residues. CDR1 and CDR2 from the germline V gene are SGHDT and YYEEEE. Here the CDR3 reads CASSLGTPYEQYF. As DNA, the CDR3 is TGTGCCAGCAGCTTGGGGACACCCTACGAGCAGTACTTC.

A few counts support this clone. The chain couples TRBV7-3 to TRBJ1-1; D remains unclear. From germline, CDR1 is SGHTA and CDR2 FQGTGA. The CDR3 loop spans 13 amino acids. V lost 5 bases, J lost 4 bases, and 11 bases lay in between. In DNA form, the CDR3 reads TGTGCCAGCAGCCCCCAGGAGGGCACTGAAGCTTTCTTT. Its protein is CASSPQEGTEAFF.

This rearrangement joins TRBV4-3 to TRBJ2-1, with TRBD1 as a possible D gene (6 bases). The V and J ends lost 0 bases and 2 bases respectively, with 11 bases between them. Per germline, CDR1 LGHNA and CDR2 YSLEER. The length of the CDR3 is 16 residues. The DNA of the CDR3 is TGCGCCAGCAGCCAAGATTCACAGGGACCCTACAATGAGCAGTTCTTC. This gives the protein CASSQDSQGPYNEQFF.

This clone was observed a few times. The chain has TRBV4-1 and TRBJ2-3, with D possibly matching TRBD2 (7 bases). Trimming left V 4 bases short and J 3 bases short, with 14 bases between. Germline V lookup: CDR1 MGHRA, CDR2 YSYEKL. The CDR3 has 15 amino acids. Here the CDR3 reads CASSPWAGATDTQYF. The CDR3 DNA follows: TGCGCCAGCAGCCCCTGGGCGGGGGCTACAGATACGCAGTATTTT.

V gene TRBV30 combines with J gene TRBJ2-7; 11 nucleotides line up with TRBD1. J gave up 7 bases and V 0 bases, and 8 bases lay outside the gene matches. The V gene's germline CDR1 is GTSNPN and CDR2 SVGIG (reference sequence). The CDR3 has 15 amino acids. CDR3 DNA: TGTGCCTGGAGTGTTCGGGACAGGGGGTCAGGGGAGCAGTACTTC. Amino acid sequence: CAWSVRDRGSGEQYF.

The rearrangement links TRBV5-1 to TRBJ2-3, with 9 bases lining up with TRBD2. CDR1 is SGHRS, CDR2 YFSETQ, per germline. J was trimmed by 0 bases and V by 0 bases; bases with no gene match: 2. The CDR3 is 16 amino acids. CDR3 DNA sequence: TGCGCCAGCAGCTTGGGTACTAGCGGGAGCACAGATACGCAGTATTTT. Translated, it gives CASSLGTSGSTDTQYF.

The chain recombines TRBV5-1 with TRBJ2-3; D is unresolved. The CDR3 sequence is 11 residues long. Germline V CDR1 and CDR2: SGHRS, YFSETQ. Deletions cut 2 bases from V and 6 bases from J, with 4 bases between. CDR3 loop: CASSFEDTQYF. The CDR3 DNA reads TGCGCCAGCAGCTTCGAGGATACGCAGTATTTT. Full variable domain (rest looked up from reference TRBV5-1 and TRBJ2-3): KAGVTQTPRYLIKTRGQQVTLSCSPISGHRSVSWYQQTPGQGLQFLFEYFSETQRNKGNFPGRFSGRQFSNSRSEMNVSTLELGDSALYLCASSFEDTQYFGPGTRLTVL.

This rearrangement joins TRBV5-6 to TRBJ1-1; 11 bases are shared with TRBD1. The CDR3 covers 15 residues. V gave up 4 bases and J gave up 4 bases; unmatched junction bases: 6. Germline assignment: CDR1 SGHDT and CDR2 YYEEEE. In nucleotides, the CDR3 is TGTGCCAGCAGCGCGGGGACAGGGGGTTTCACTGAAGCTTTCTTT. Its protein product is CASSAGTGGFTEAFF. Combining the CDR3 with reference TRBV5-6 and TRBJ1-1 gives the whole variable domain DAGVTQSPTHLIKTRGQQVTLRCSPKSGHDTVSWYQQALGQGPQFIFQYYEEEERQRGNFPDRFSGHQFPNYSSELNVNALLLGDSALYLCASSAGTGGFTEAFFGQGTRLTVV.

The CDR3 coding sequence is TGTGCCAGCAGTTCGGGGGATACGCAGTATTTT. Its protein product is CASSSGDTQYF. V gene TRBV6-5 combines with J gene TRBJ2-3; D perhaps matches TRBD2 (5 bases). The germline V gene encodes CDR1 MNHEY and CDR2 SVGAGI. Trimming cost V 4 bases and J 6 bases, with 5 bases left between them. The CDR3 extends over 11 amino acids.